This T cell receptor (beta chain) derives from a study of identical twins. Template switching (which added a universal primer site) was used, and cDNA carried unique molecular identifiers. A single record per CDR3 protein comes from TCRdb applying MiXCR to the 5' RACE reads. The table has over 200,000 distinct CDR3 sequences, roughly a tenth seen once; the top ten hold 9% to 10%. Broader study findings: The models systematically underestimated how much out-of-frame TCR alpha was shared in monozygotic twins. Twins shared beta out-of-frame sequences in excess, but this excess was weaker. Whereas memory repertoires showed no such difference, abundant cord blood beta clonotypes carried fewer insertions.

As to this clonotype: The antigen remains undetermined.

The sequence derives from a man aged 45-65 years in good health. Source material: memory T cells sorted from blood.

The CDR3 loop reads CASSLVLAGGFPGRDTQYF. CDR3 in DNA: TGTGCCAGCAGCTTAGTCCTAGCGGGGGGGTTTCCGGGGCGGGATACGCAGTATTTT. The genes are TRBV7-8 and TRBJ2-3; 12 nucleotides match TRBD2. CDR1 SGHVS and CDR2 FQNEAQ come from the germline V gene. There are 19 residues in the CDR3. Trimming removed 1 base from V and 6 bases from J; junction bases left unmatched: 14.